This paragraph reports one TCR beta chain. These data originate in a study of sequential checkpoint blockade in melanoma. Study in general: DNA from 91 pretreatment tumor samples underwent TCRβ immunosequencing. Twenty-two patients had tumor biopsies before treatment and at week 13.

Libraries were prepared by immunoSEQ multiplex PCR; TCRdb keeps only in-frame clonotypes and omits some of them. The table lists thousands of clones, less than 30% of them singletons. Germline values: CDR1 LGHNT, CDR2 FRNRAP. The CDR3 sequence is 13 residues long. Treatment here: randomized to nivolumab then ipilimumab (arm A) or the reverse (arm B). This chain uses TRBV12-5 with TRBJ2-7; either TRBD1 or TRBD2 may fit D (5 bases each). This receptor was obtained from a human donor with melanoma. The sample in question was tumor tissue (inferred from file names), obtained from a patient given nivolumab and ipilimumab in sequence. CDR3 coding DNA: TGTGCCAGCTCCCGGGACGGGACCTACGAGCAGTACTTC. It yields the protein CASSRDGTYEQYF.